This T cell receptor (beta chain) is from a study of shared clonotypes between healthy human individuals. Study-level points and caveats: Sorted-subset sequencing, rarefaction showed, was incomplete despite large depth.

The CDR3 is made up of 13 amino acids. Germline V gene sequence: CDR1 SGHNT, CDR2 YYREEE (reference sequence). Trimming removed 4 bases at V and 0 bases at J, with 4 bases between. In its sample, this clone was seen once. Its antigen is unidentified. Some clones are missing from TCRdb's copy, which holds only in-frame ones; the method was immunoSEQ multiplex PCR. The data show roughly 500,000 clones, with almost 97% seen just once and approximately 0.062% held by the top ten. Those who donated were healthy HIV-negative adults, with no recent acute infections or vaccinations reported. The TCR comes from a woman in her twenties or thirties in good health. This chain uses TRBV5-4 with TRBJ1-4, with D unresolved. The sample was naive CD4+ T cells sorted from blood. The subset denotes: CD45RA+ positively selected. CDR3 sequence (DNA): TGTGCCAGCAGCCTACCAACTAATGAAAAACTGTTTTTT. This gives the protein CASSLPTNEKLFF.